The 27 T cell receptor beta chains listed next were all sequenced from one sample in a study of T cells in narcolepsy. Method: immunoSEQ multiplex PCR; TCRdb's copy keeps in-frame clones and lacks some. The table lists tens of thousands of clones, about 77% of them singletons. Sequenced input: CD45RA- memory CD4+ T cells from PBMCs. These receptors were collected from a human donor with narcolepsy.

This chain connects TRBV6-1 to TRBJ1-3, with 7 bases matching TRBD1. The junction had 7 bases not matched to a gene; V was cut back by 7 bases and J by 4 bases. Germline V CDR1 and CDR2: MNHNS, SASEGT. This CDR3 contains 14 residues. CDR3 nucleotide sequence: TGTGCCAGCACCCGGGACAGAGAAGGAAACACCATATATTTT. This sequence encodes CASTRDREGNTIYF.

V gene TRBV14 combines with J gene TRBJ2-7; D is perhaps TRBD1 (6 bases). Germline V CDR1 and CDR2: SGHDN, FVKESK. This CDR3 is 12 amino acids long. V lost 5 bases, J lost 7 bases, and 12 bases lay in between. CDR3 amino acids: CASSFDRLEQYF. In DNA form, the CDR3 reads TGTGCCAGCAGCTTTGACAGGCTGGAGCAGTACTTC.

The rearrangement links TRBV7-9 to TRBJ1-5; 7 positions match TRBD1. The germline CDR1 and CDR2 sequences are SEHNR and FQNEAQ (reference sequence). J was trimmed by 4 bases and V by 5 bases; bases with no gene match: 2. The CDR3 is 13 residues long. The CDR3 loop is CASSQGGNQPQHF. The CDR3 DNA reads TGTGCCAGCAGCCAGGGGGGGAATCAGCCCCAGCATTTT.

The J gene is TRBJ1-1, the V gene TRBV7-6; D uncertain. Between the trimmed V and J ends, which lost 4 bases and 5 bases, there was a span of 14 bases. Germline V gene sequence: CDR1 SGHVS, CDR2 FNYEAQ. The CDR3 contains 14 residues. CDR3 protein: CASSSQVTGTEAFF. CDR3 in DNA: TGTGCCAGCAGCTCTCAGGTTACTGGGACTGAAGCTTTCTTT.

The J gene is TRBJ1-1, the V gene TRBV6-1; 9 nucleotides line up with TRBD1. V shed 6 bases and J 5 bases; nucleotides not matched to a gene: 4. Germline CDR1 is MNHNS and CDR2 is SASEGT. CDR3 length equals 13 residues. CDR3 residues: CASSRGQGTEAFF. In DNA form, the CDR3 reads TGTGCCAGCAGCCGGGGACAGGGAACTGAAGCTTTCTTT.

The V gene is TRBV6-1, the J gene TRBJ1-2, with a tentative D call TRBD1 (6 bases). Germline CDR1 reads MNHNS; CDR2 reads SASEGT. This CDR3 is built from 13 residues. V dropped 6 bases and J dropped 8 bases, with 16 bases sitting between them. DNA for the CDR3: TGTGCCAGCAGCCTAACAGGGAGTCCGGGCTACACCTTC. It codes for CASSLTGSPGYTF.

This clone was counted only a few times. V and J are TRBV6-6 and TRBJ1-2; 9 bases are shared with TRBD1. The CDR3 runs 15 residues. With 0 bases clipped from V and 1 base from J, the junction kept 0 bases outside the gene matches. Germline assignment: CDR1 MNHNY and CDR2 SVGAGI (reference sequence). CDR3 sequence reads: CASSYSTGGNYGYTF. The CDR3 nucleotides are TGTGCCAGCAGTTACTCGACAGGGGGTAACTATGGCTACACCTTC.

The chain combines TRBV2 with TRBJ1-1; 7 bases align to TRBD1. V shed 6 bases and J 6 bases; nucleotides not matched to a gene: 10. The CDR3 length is 14 residues. Germline V gene data show CDR1 as SNHLY and CDR2 as FYNNEI. The CDR3 sequence is CASRRDRVTPEAFF. The CDR3 nucleotides are TGTGCCAGCAGGAGGGACAGAGTAACCCCTGAAGCTTTCTTT.

The V call is TRBV7-2, the J call TRBJ2-2; no reliable D call. The germline V and J ends were trimmed by 1 base and 1 base, with 10 bases remaining between them. Germline V gene sequence: CDR1 SGHTA, CDR2 FQGNSA. The CDR3 runs 16 residues. The CDR3 coding sequence is TGTGCCAGCAGCTTAGGGCCAGCTAAGAACACCGGGGAGCTGTTTTTT. It is translated as CASSLGPAKNTGELFF. Full variable domain (missing parts from reference TRBV7-2 and TRBJ2-2): GAGVSQSPSNKVTEKGKDVELRCDPISGHTALYWYRQSLGQGLEFLIYFQGNSAPDKSGLPSDRFSAERTGGSVSTLTIQRTQQEDSAVYLCASSLGPAKNTGELFFGEGSRLTVL.

V and J are TRBV9 and TRBJ1-5; tentatively, D is TRBD1 (5 bases). Germline loops: CDR1 SGDLS, CDR2 YYNGEE. The CDR3 consists of 15 residues. The ends were cut back, 0 bases at V and 0 bases at J, with 7 bases in the middle. The CDR3 loop is CASSVGQYSNQPQHF. In DNA form, the CDR3 reads TGTGCCAGCAGCGTAGGACAGTATAGCAATCAGCCCCAGCATTTT.

Details on this clone: Other DNA sequences within the sample encode an identical CDR3. The genes are TRBV4-1 and TRBJ1-2; D not certain. The CDR3 consists of 15 residues. Germline loops: CDR1 MGHRA, CDR2 YSYEKL. V lost 3 bases, J lost 4 bases, and 15 bases lay in between. The CDR3 reads CASSQAGQGSYGYTF. CDR3 coding DNA: TGCGCCAGCAGCCAGGCCGGCCAAGGGAGCTATGGCTACACCTTC.

The chain has TRBV6-6 and TRBJ2-7, with 7 bases matching TRBD2. V dropped 4 bases and J dropped 2; count of bases not matched to a gene: 5. The CDR3 is made up of 14 amino acids. The germline V gene encodes CDR1 MNHNY and CDR2 SVGAGI (reference sequence). In DNA form, the CDR3 reads TGTGCCAGCAGTTCTGTAGCGGGCCCCTACGAGCAGTACTTC. It specifies CASSSVAGPYEQYF.

This sequence joins TRBV18 and TRBJ1-3, with no clear D. The germline gives CDR1 KGHSH, CDR2 LQKENI. The CDR3 covers 15 residues. Trimming pared 3 bases from V and 4 bases from J, leaving 13 bases between. DNA of the CDR3: TGTGCCAGCTCACCTGACACCGTGAACGGAAACACCATATATTTT. Translating gives CASSPDTVNGNTIYF.

The sample holds a few counts of this clone. The V gene is TRBV6-1, the J gene TRBJ2-5; TRBD2 is a possible D gene (5 bases). The CDR3 has 15 residues. The V gene lost 2 bases and the J gene lost 0 bases, with 10 bases spanning the gap. Germline CDR1 is MNHNS and CDR2 is SASEGT. As DNA, the CDR3 is TGTGCCAGCAGTGAAATCAGAGGGTACCAAGAGACCCAGTACTTC. Translation: CASSEIRGYQETQYF.

The J gene is TRBJ2-1, the V gene TRBV13; 10 bases are shared with TRBD1. Germline CDR1 and CDR2: PRHDT and FYEKMQ (reference sequence). V lost 5 bases, J lost 8 bases, and 9 bases stayed unmatched. The CDR3 length is 15 residues. The CDR3 here is CASSRRQGAFHEQFF. The CDR3 coding sequence is TGTGCCAGCAGCAGGCGACAGGGGGCTTTCCATGAGCAGTTCTTC.

The CDR3 DNA sequence: TGTGCCAGCAGTTTAAAGACATCCTCTGGAAACACCATATATTTT. Its protein is CASSLKTSSGNTIYF. The chain recombines TRBV28 with TRBJ1-3; D gene ambiguous. Germline V gives CDR1 MDHEN, CDR2 SYDVKM. V shed 2 bases and J shed 0 bases, with 8 bases lying between them. This CDR3 has 15 amino acids.

The rearrangement uses TRBV19 and TRBJ2-3, with 12 bases aligning to TRBD2. CDR3 length equals 15 residues. V lost 3 bases to trimming and J lost 5 bases; unmatched junction nucleotides: 3. Germline V CDR1 and CDR2: LNHDA, SQIVND (reference sequence). CDR3 in DNA: TGTGCCAGTAGTATGCTAGCGGGGGGGAGAGATACGCAGTATTTT. Translating gives CASSMLAGGRDTQYF.

The chain is built from TRBV5-1 and TRBJ2-3, with 7 positions matching TRBD1. Germline values: CDR1 SGHRS, CDR2 YFSETQ. This CDR3 contains 15 residues. Losses at the gene ends were 3 bases for V and 5 bases for J; bases not matched to a gene: 9. CDR3 nucleotide sequence: TGCGCCAGCAGCTACTCGAGGGGGCGTGGAGATACGCAGTATTTT. Translated, it gives CASSYSRGRGDTQYF.

The V call is TRBV19, the J call TRBJ2-3, with D perhaps TRBD2 (5 bases). This CDR3 is built from 16 residues. V was shortened by 3 bases and J by 6 bases, with 19 bases between the two germline ends. Germline V lookup: CDR1 LNHDA, CDR2 SQIVND (reference sequence). The CDR3 coding sequence is TGTGCCAGTAGTATTCAACCGGGATTCCCGGGGGATACGCAGTATTTT. As protein: CASSIQPGFPGDTQYF.

This clone has a handful of counts. This chain uses TRBV6-5 with TRBJ2-3; weak D call: TRBD2 (5 bases). This CDR3 contains 14 residues. Trimming left V 6 bases short and J 0 bases short, with 10 bases between. CDR1 and CDR2 (germline): MNHEY, SVGAGI. The CDR3 protein is CASRAPGSTDTQYF. Written as DNA, the CDR3 is TGTGCCAGCAGGGCCCCGGGGAGCACAGATACGCAGTATTTT.

With regard to this clone: Other DNA sequences in this specimen translate into the identical CDR3. The rearrangement uses TRBV27 and TRBJ1-5; 7 bases are a match to TRBD1. CDR1 is MNHEY, CDR2 SMNVEV, per germline (reference sequence). Germline trimming cut 5 bases from V and 2 bases from J; bases unmatched to any gene: 3. The CDR3 covers 14 residues. The CDR3 sequence: CASSPGTGNQPQHF. DNA of the CDR3: TGTGCCAGCAGTCCTGGGACAGGCAATCAGCCCCAGCATTTT.

The CDR3 DNA sequence: TGTGCCAGCAGCCCCTCCCGCCGGGGGCGCGAGCAGTACTTC. Its protein is CASSPSRRGREQYF. V and J are TRBV6-1 and TRBJ2-7; D possibly matches TRBD1 or TRBD2 (6 bases each). V shed 6 bases and J shed 6 bases, with 18 bases lying between them. Germline V lookup: CDR1 MNHNS, CDR2 SASEGT. The CDR3 runs 14 residues.

This chain links TRBV20-1 with TRBJ2-5; no reliable D call. The DNA matches TRBJ2-7 better at its end, which makes the J call doubtful. This CDR3 region has 11 residues. Germline V gene data show CDR1 as DFQATT and CDR2 as SNEGSKA (reference sequence). CDR3 coding DNA: TGCAGTGCTAGAACTCGGGACGAGCAGTACTTC. Translated, it gives CSARTRDEQYF.

The V and J genes are TRBV18 and TRBJ2-7; the D gene is possibly TRBD1 (5 bases). The CDR3 is made up of 13 amino acids. The germline V and J ends were trimmed by 3 bases and 4 bases, with 10 bases remaining between them. The germline V gene encodes CDR1 KGHSH and CDR2 LQKENI. The CDR3 region is CASSPEQGYEQYF. The DNA for the CDR3 is TGTGCCAGCTCACCGGAGCAGGGTTACGAGCAGTACTTC.

This chain uses TRBV6-5 with TRBJ1-2; possible D gene TRBD1, 6 bases. The germline gives CDR1 MNHEY, CDR2 SVGAGI. The CDR3 length is 13 residues. V was shortened by 2 bases and J by 6 bases, with 10 bases between the two germline ends. The chain's CDR3 is CASSYRQDNGYTF. CDR3 in DNA: TGTGCCAGCAGTTACCGACAGGATAATGGCTACACCTTC.

The chain combines TRBV29-1 with TRBJ1-2, with TRBD1 as a possible D gene (6 bases). Germline CDR1 reads SQVTM; CDR2 reads ANQGSEA. The V and J ends lost 6 bases and 0 bases respectively, with 11 bases between them. CDR3 size: 13 residues. CDR3 in DNA: TGCAGCGTCGCGGGGGGGCCTAACTATGGCTACACCTTC. This codes for CSVAGGPNYGYTF.

The chain uses TRBV6-1 and TRBJ1-1; tentative D call: TRBD1 (6 bases). CDR3 length equals 15 residues. Trimming took off 6 bases at V and 3 bases at J, with 17 bases between the two ends. CDR1 is MNHNS, CDR2 SASEGT, per germline. CDR3: CASRHRGVHHTEAFF. In DNA form, the CDR3 reads TGTGCCAGCAGGCATAGGGGGGTTCATCACACTGAAGCTTTCTTT.